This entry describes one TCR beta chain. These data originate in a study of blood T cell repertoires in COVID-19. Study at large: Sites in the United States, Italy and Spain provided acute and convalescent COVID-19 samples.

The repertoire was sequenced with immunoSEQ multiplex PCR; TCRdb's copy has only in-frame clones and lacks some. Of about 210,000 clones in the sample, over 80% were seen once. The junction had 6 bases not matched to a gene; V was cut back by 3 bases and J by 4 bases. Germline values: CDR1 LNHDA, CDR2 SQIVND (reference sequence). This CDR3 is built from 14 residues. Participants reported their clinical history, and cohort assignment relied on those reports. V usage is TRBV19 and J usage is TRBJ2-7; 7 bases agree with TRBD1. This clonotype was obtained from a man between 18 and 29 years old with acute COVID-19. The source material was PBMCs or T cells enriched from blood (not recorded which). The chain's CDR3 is CASSIAQQGYEQYF. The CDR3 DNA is TGTGCCAGTAGTATCGCACAACAGGGGTACGAGCAGTACTTC.